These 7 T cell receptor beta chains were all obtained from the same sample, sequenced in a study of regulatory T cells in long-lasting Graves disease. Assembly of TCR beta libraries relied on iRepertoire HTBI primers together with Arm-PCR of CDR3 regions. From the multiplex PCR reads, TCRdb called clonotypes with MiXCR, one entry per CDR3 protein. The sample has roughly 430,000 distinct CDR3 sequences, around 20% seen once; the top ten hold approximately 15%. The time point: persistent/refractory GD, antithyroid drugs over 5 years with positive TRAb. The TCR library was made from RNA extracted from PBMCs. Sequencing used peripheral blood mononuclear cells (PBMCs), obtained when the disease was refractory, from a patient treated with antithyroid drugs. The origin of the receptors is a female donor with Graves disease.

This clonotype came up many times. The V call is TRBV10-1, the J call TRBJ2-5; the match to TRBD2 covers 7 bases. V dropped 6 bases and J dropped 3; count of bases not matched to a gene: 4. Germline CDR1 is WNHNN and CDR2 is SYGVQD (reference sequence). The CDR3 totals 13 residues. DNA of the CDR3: TGCGCCAGCAGCGGGAGGTCCGAAGAGACCCAGTACTTC. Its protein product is CASSGRSEETQYF.

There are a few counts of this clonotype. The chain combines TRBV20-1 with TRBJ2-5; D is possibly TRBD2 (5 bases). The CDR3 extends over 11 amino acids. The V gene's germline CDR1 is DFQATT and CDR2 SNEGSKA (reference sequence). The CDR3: CSREHQETQYF. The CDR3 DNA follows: TGCAGCCGGGAACACCAAGAGACCCAGTACTTC.

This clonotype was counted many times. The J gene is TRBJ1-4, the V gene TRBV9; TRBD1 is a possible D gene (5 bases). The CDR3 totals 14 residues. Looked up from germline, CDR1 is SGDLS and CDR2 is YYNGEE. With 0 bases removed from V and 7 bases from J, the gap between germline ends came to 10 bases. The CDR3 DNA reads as TGTGCCAGCAGCGTAGATACAGGAGCTGAAAAACTGTTTTTT. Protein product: CASSVDTGAEKLFF.

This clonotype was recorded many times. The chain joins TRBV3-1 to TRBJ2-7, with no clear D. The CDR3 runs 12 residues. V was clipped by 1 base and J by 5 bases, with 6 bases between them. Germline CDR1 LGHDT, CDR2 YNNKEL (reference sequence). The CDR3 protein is CASSQVGHEQYF. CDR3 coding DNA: TGTGCCAGCAGCCAAGTAGGCCACGAGCAGTACTTC.

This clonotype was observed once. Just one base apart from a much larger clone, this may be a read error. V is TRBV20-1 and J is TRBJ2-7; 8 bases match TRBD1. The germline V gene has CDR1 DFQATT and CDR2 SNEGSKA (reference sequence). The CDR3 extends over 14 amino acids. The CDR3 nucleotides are TGCAGTTCTAGAACCGGACAGGGTACCTACGAGCAGTACTTC. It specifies CSSRTGQGTYEQYF.

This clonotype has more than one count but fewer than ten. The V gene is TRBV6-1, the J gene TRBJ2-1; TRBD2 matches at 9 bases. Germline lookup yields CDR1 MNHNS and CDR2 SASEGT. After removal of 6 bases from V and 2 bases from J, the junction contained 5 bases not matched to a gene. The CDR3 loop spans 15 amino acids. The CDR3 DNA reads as TGTGCCAGCAGAACTGCTAGCGGGGCCTACAATGAGCAGTTCTTC. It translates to CASRTASGAYNEQFF.

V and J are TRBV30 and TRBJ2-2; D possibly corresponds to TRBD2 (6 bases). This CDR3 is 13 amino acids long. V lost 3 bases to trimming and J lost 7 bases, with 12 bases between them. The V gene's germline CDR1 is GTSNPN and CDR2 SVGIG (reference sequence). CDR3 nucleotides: TGTGCCTGGAGCCGGAGGGCCTTCGGGGAGCTGTTTTTT. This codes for CAWSRRAFGELFF.